The clone carrying this TCR beta chain showed up just once. Time point denoted: after neoadjuvant nivolumab, at surgical resection. The patients had HPV-negative, locally advanced oral cavity squamous cell carcinoma. The CDR3 loop spans 14 amino acids. Germline V gene data show CDR1 as SGHRS and CDR2 as YFSETQ. V lost 4 bases, J lost 6 bases, and 10 bases stayed unmatched. Six replicates per PBMC sample, mostly from around 500 ng of genomic DNA. The protocol was immunoSEQ multiplex PCR, while the TCRdb copy is restricted to in-frame clones and leaves out a portion. The sample carries 55,000 to 75,000 clones, roughly nine tenths recorded once. The record originates from a study of neoadjuvant anti-PD-1 for oral cavity cancer.

The chain links TRBV5-1 to TRBJ2-7, with TRBD1 matching 7 bases. Sequencing used PBMCs, obtained after nivolumab (anti-PD-1) treatment. This TCR was recovered from a person aged 35-79 years with oral cavity squamous cell carcinoma. The CDR3 DNA follows: TGCGCCAGCAGCGTGGGACAGCTGGTGGGCGAGCAGTACTTC. Its protein is CASSVGQLVGEQYF.